This T cell receptor (beta chain) is drawn from a study of T cell repertoires in cytomegalovirus infection. Germline V gene sequence: CDR1 SGHVS, CDR2 FQNEAQ. Trimming removed 1 base from V and 0 bases from J, with 10 bases in between. CDR3 length equals 17 residues. TCRdb re-called the reads through MiXCR, storing one row per CDR3 protein. The sample records approximately 750,000 distinct CDR3 sequences, approximately 40% being singletons. There are many counts of this clonotype. Sequenced material: PBMCs. The receptor was isolated from a human donor in good health (CMV status not recorded). Some clones in this sample may be carry-over from other donors' samples. The V and J genes are TRBV7-8 and TRBJ2-6, with unresolved D. CDR3 in DNA: TGTGCCAGCAGCTTAGTCCTCCGGAGCTCTGGGGCCAACGTCCTGACTTTC. This sequence encodes CASSLVLRSSGANVLTF.